This T cell receptor beta chain stems from a study of T cell responses to AZD1222 COVID-19 vaccine. General study findings and limits: Breadth and depth of Spike-specific TCRs rose after two AZD1222 doses. Only after the peak T cell response were repertoires sampled.

Turning to this clone: Its specificity is unknown.

Sequencing used immunoSEQ multiplex PCR; TCRdb keeps in-frame clones, though not all of them. The sample lists about 100,000 clones, around 87% occurring once. This receptor was taken from an adult in good health. Sequences were derived from peripheral blood, sampled on day 0 of MenACWY control vaccination.

The CDR3, as DNA: TGTGCCAGCAGTGTTATAGGGGGCAGGGAGACCCAGTACTTC. Translated, it gives CASSVIGGRETQYF. This chain uses TRBV2 with TRBJ2-5; 7 positions match TRBD1. Looked up from germline, CDR1 is SNHLY and CDR2 is FYNNEI. CDR3 length equals 14 residues. V lost 4 bases, J lost 5 bases, and 7 bases stayed unmatched.